Presented here are 19 T cell receptor beta chains from one specimen sequenced in a study of Ad26.COV2.S vaccination and SARS-CoV-2 variants. Here immunoSEQ multiplex PCR was the method, and the copy in TCRdb shows in-frame clones only, minus some. The sample shows around 450,000 clones, about 89% of them seen only once. The treatment was: around 19 received Ad26.COV2.S at low or high dose, single or two shots; roughly five received placebo; per-sample allocation not given. On day 63 after the first injection, vaccine and placebo recipients gave samples. Sequencing was performed on peripheral blood, taken in a trial of Ad26.COV2.S vaccine versus placebo. All receptors derive from a person aged 18 to 65 who received the Ad26.COV2.S COVID-19 vaccine or a placebo.

The rearrangement joins TRBV12-3 or TRBV12-4 to TRBJ1-1; D remains unclear. The V end was cut by 5 bases, the J end by 0 bases, with 7 bases between. The CDR3 extends over 13 amino acids. This chain's CDR3 is CASSVKMNTEAFF. CDR3 DNA sequence: TGTGCCAGCAGTGTGAAAATGAACACTGAAGCTTTCTTT.

This clone has only a few counts. This sequence joins TRBV30 and TRBJ1-5, with D uncertain. V lost 2 bases and J 7 bases, leaving 12 bases between the germline ends. The CDR3 contains 13 residues. CDR1 and CDR2 from the germline V gene are GTSNPN and SVGIG (reference sequence). The DNA of the CDR3 is TGTGCCTGGAGTCGAGGGATTGGGCAGCCCCAGCATTTT. It encodes CAWSRGIGQPQHF.

This clone was observed a handful of times. V gene TRBV7-8 combines with J gene TRBJ1-5; 7 nucleotides line up with TRBD1. Germline values: CDR1 SGHVS, CDR2 FQNEAQ. V shed 1 base, J shed 1 base, and the junction held 4 bases outside the gene matches. The CDR3 is made up of 16 amino acids. This CDR3 is CASSLEGGMSNQPQHF. CDR3 DNA: TGTGCCAGCAGCTTAGAAGGGGGCATGAGCAATCAGCCCCAGCATTTT.

This clone was observed a few times. This chain joins TRBV4-1 and TRBJ1-2; D not resolved. V shed 0 bases and J shed 4 bases, with 12 bases lying between them. The CDR3 covers 15 residues. Germline CDR1 MGHRA, CDR2 YSYEKL. In DNA form, the CDR3 reads TGCGCCAGCAGCCAAGAAGGACGGATTGGCTATGGCTACACCTTC. Translated: CASSQEGRIGYGYTF.

This clone has a single count. The chain uses TRBV5-1 and TRBJ2-1; D possibly corresponds to TRBD1 (5 bases). CDR1 and CDR2 from the germline V gene are SGHRS and YFSETQ. V lost 3 bases, J lost 0 bases, and 16 bases lay in between. This CDR3 is 17 amino acids long. CDR3 protein: CASSYGALTGSYNEQFF. The CDR3 DNA is TGCGCCAGCAGCTATGGAGCTCTTACAGGCTCCTACAATGAGCAGTTCTTC.

J is TRBJ1-6 and V is TRBV5-5; no clear D gene. The CDR3 spans 13 residues. V gave up 4 bases and J gave up 9 bases, with 11 bases separating them. CDR1 SGHKS and CDR2 YYEKEE come from the germline V gene (reference sequence). The CDR3 loop is CASSPQYGSPLHF. DNA for the CDR3: TGTGCCAGCAGCCCGCAGTACGGTTCACCCCTCCACTTT.

J is TRBJ2-3 and V is TRBV21-1; TRBD1 reflects the table's D call only, with no check against the DNA. TRBV21-1 is listed as a pseudogene. CDR3 length equals 13 residues. This CDR3 reads CASQTGAPDTQYF. CDR3 bases: TGTGCCAGCCAAACAGGGGCCCCAGATACGCAGTATTTT.

The J gene is TRBJ1-6, the V gene TRBV4-1; tentative D call: TRBD1 (6 bases). V shed 3 bases and J shed 5 bases, with 20 bases lying between them. Germline V lookup: CDR1 MGHRA, CDR2 YSYEKL. CDR3 length: 18 amino acids. The chain's CDR3 is CASSHPRGRGSDNSPLHF. CDR3 nucleotide sequence: TGCGCCAGCAGCCACCCAAGAGGGAGGGGGAGCGATAATTCACCCCTCCACTTT.

On this clone: Other DNA sequences in the sample encode the same CDR3. This chain links TRBV2 with TRBJ2-7; TRBD1 might be the D (6 bases). The germline V gene encodes CDR1 SNHLY and CDR2 FYNNEI. V lost 6 bases and J 1 base, leaving 7 bases between the germline ends. This CDR3 has 12 amino acids. The CDR3 sequence: CASRGGSYEQYF. In DNA form, the CDR3 reads TGTGCCAGCAGAGGGGGTTCCTACGAGCAGTACTTC. Supplemented by reference TRBV2 and TRBJ2-7, the full variable domain reads EPEVTQTPSHQVTQMGQEVILRCVPISNHLYFYWYRQILGQKVEFLVSFYNNEISEKSEIFDDQFSVERPDGSNFTLKIRSTKLEDSAMYFCASRGGSYEQYFGPGTRLTVT.

This clone appeared once. V usage is TRBV14 and J usage is TRBJ2-5; 14 bases line up with TRBD2. Germline V gene lookup returns CDR1 SGHDN and CDR2 FVKESK. CDR3 length: 19 amino acids. The J segment lost 5 bases and the V segment lost 5 bases, leaving 16 bases of the junction unmatched. The CDR3 DNA reads TGTGCCAGCAGCGCACACCCAGGACTAGCGGGAGGTACAGGGGAGACCCAGTACTTC. Its protein is CASSAHPGLAGGTGETQYF.

The chain recombines TRBV9 with TRBJ1-2; 9 nucleotides agree with TRBD1. The CDR3 consists of 15 residues. After removal of 3 bases from V and 6 bases from J, the junction contained 9 bases not matched to a gene. From germline, CDR1 is SGDLS and CDR2 YYNGEE. The CDR3 DNA reads TGTGCCAGCAGCGGTCGCGGGACAGGGATTAATGGCTACACCTTC. This gives the protein CASSGRGTGINGYTF.

This clone was detected once. V and J are TRBV6-5 and TRBJ1-2; 8 positions agree with TRBD1. This CDR3 is built from 14 residues. Germline V gives CDR1 MNHEY, CDR2 SVGAGI. V trimming: 5 bases; J trimming: 4 bases; junction bases outside the gene matches: 6. The CDR3 reads CASSRGQGGYGYTF. As DNA, the CDR3 is TGTGCCAGCAGTAGAGGACAGGGAGGCTATGGCTACACCTTC.

This clone was seen once. The chain has TRBV28 and TRBJ2-7; 14 bases agree with TRBD2. This CDR3 has 17 residues. The V and J ends lost 2 bases and 4 bases, in that order; junction bases with no gene match: 7. The germline V gene encodes CDR1 MDHEN and CDR2 SYDVKM. The CDR3 spells CASSLGTSGSLAYEQYF. CDR3 coding DNA: TGTGCCAGCAGTTTAGGGACTAGCGGGAGCCTGGCGTACGAGCAGTACTTC.

The chain couples TRBV4-3 to TRBJ2-6, with D possibly TRBD1 on 6 matching bases. Germline V gene lookup returns CDR1 LGHNA and CDR2 YSLEER. There are 15 residues in the CDR3. Trimming removed 6 bases at V and 4 bases at J, with 13 bases between. Here the CDR3 DNA reads TGCGCCAGCAGTCTTCAGGGGTCCGGGGCCAACGTCCTGACTTTC. Protein: CASSLQGSGANVLTF.

The chain recombines TRBV4-2 with TRBJ2-1, with a weak D call TRBD2 (5 bases). V lost 1 base, J lost 0 bases, and 13 bases lay in between. The CDR3 totals 17 residues. CDR1 and CDR2 (germline): LGHNA, YNFKEQ. CDR3 nucleotide sequence: TGTGCCAGCAGCCAAGCTGCGGGCGAAAGCTCCTACAATGAGCAGTTCTTC. This translates into CASSQAAGESSYNEQFF.

This rearrangement joins TRBV11-2 to TRBJ2-7; either TRBD1 or TRBD2 may fit D (5 bases each). V gave up 5 bases and J gave up 0 bases, with 20 bases separating them. The germline V gene has CDR1 SGHAT and CDR2 FQNNGV. The CDR3 is 17 amino acids. In DNA, the CDR3 is TGTGCCAGCAGCCCGAAACTCCCGGGACCAAGCTCCTACGAGCAGTACTTC. Protein: CASSPKLPGPSSYEQYF.

The rearrangement links TRBV18 to TRBJ2-7; D assignment may be TRBD1 or TRBD2 (5 bases each). Deletions cut 8 bases from V and 6 bases from J, with 20 bases between. Looked up from germline, CDR1 is KGHSH and CDR2 is LQKENI. The CDR3 runs to 14 residues. As DNA, the CDR3 is TGTGCCAGCCAAGGCTCCGGGACGCAAATCGAGCAGTACTTC. Translated, it gives CASQGSGTQIEQYF.

The chain uses TRBV7-3 and TRBJ2-5; D is possibly TRBD1 (5 bases). From germline, CDR1 is SGHTA and CDR2 FQGTGA. The germline V and J ends were trimmed by 1 base and 7 bases, with 16 bases remaining between them. The CDR3 is made up of 15 amino acids. CDR3 protein: CASSLRAGPPGTQYF. In nucleotides, the CDR3 is TGTGCCAGCAGCTTAAGGGCAGGGCCCCCTGGGACCCAGTACTTC.

The CDR3 here is CASSIRGRVEQYF. The CDR3 nucleotides are TGTGCCAGTAGTATCAGGGGCAGGGTCGAGCAGTACTTC. This sequence joins TRBV19 and TRBJ2-7, with a possible D match to TRBD1 (6 bases). CDR3 length: 13 residues. V was pared by 3 bases and J by 6 bases, with 12 bases between. Per the germline V gene, CDR1 is LNHDA and CDR2 is SQIVND (reference sequence).